A selection of T cell receptor beta chains follows, all from one sample in a study of identical twins. TCRdb re-analysed the 5' RACE reads in MiXCR, keeping a single row per CDR3 protein. The sample records approximately 600,000 distinct CDR3 sequences, 7.5% to 10% being singletons. Another study also made use of these data, one on yellow fever vaccine responses in identical twins.

Sequencing used PBMCs. The receptors were sampled from a woman under 30 in good health. Each CDR3 is given with its conserved first and last residue. A D gene is named only where the DNA matches it firmly. Part of the rows lack a size; the others show once, few, many or a class for expanded clones.

clone_size j_call d_call v_call cdr3_aa cdr3_nt
few TRBJ2-3 TRBD2 TRBV20-1 CSARLAGKRADTQYF TGCAGTGCAAGACTAGCCGGGAAAAGGGCAGATACGCAGTATTTT
- TRBJ2-5 - TRBV6-1 CASSEGRGTVQETQYF TGTGCCAGCAGTGAAGGCCGGGGGACAGTCCAAGAGACCCAGTACTTC
- TRBJ2-3 - TRBV15 CATSRFPEGYTQYF TGTGCCACCAGCAGATTCCCTGAAGGTTATACGCAGTATTTT
many TRBJ2-3 - TRBV7-9 CASSLKGTDTQYF TGTGCCAGCAGTCTGAAGGGCACAGATACGCAGTATTTT
few TRBJ2-3 TRBD2 TRBV5-1 CASSLTGRADTQYF TGCGCCAGCAGCTTGACCGGGAGGGCCGATACGCAGTATTTT
- TRBJ2-2 TRBD1 TRBV12-3/TRBV12-4 CASRPGQGPGELFF TGTGCCAGCAGACCGGGACAGGGCCCCGGGGAGCTGTTTTTT
- TRBJ2-5 TRBD1 TRBV9 CASSGQTGGTRETQYF TGTGCCAGCAGCGGTCAGACAGGGGGCACGAGGGAGACCCAGTACTTC
few TRBJ2-4 TRBD1 TRBV5-5 CASSDRVTAKNIQYF TGTGCCAGCAGCGACAGGGTGACCGCCAAAAACATTCAGTACTTC
many TRBJ1-2 TRBD1 TRBV6-1 CASSPVPGQGHGYTF TGTGCCAGCAGCCCCGTACCGGGACAGGGACATGGCTACACCTTC
many TRBJ2-7 TRBD1 TRBV6-1 CASSEVQGVGEQYF TGTGCCAGCAGTGAAGTTCAGGGGGTGGGGGAGCAGTACTTC
many TRBJ1-4 - TRBV7-9 CASNFDGTINEKLFF TGTGCCAGCAACTTCGATGGGACCATCAATGAAAAACTGTTTTTT
few TRBJ2-5 TRBD1 TRBV20-1 CSATRTGQEETQYF TGCAGTGCTACCCGGACAGGGCAGGAAGAGACCCAGTACTTC
many TRBJ2-2 - TRBV6-1 CASSALPGTGELFF TGTGCCAGCAGTGCACTCCCGGGGACCGGGGAGCTGTTTTTT